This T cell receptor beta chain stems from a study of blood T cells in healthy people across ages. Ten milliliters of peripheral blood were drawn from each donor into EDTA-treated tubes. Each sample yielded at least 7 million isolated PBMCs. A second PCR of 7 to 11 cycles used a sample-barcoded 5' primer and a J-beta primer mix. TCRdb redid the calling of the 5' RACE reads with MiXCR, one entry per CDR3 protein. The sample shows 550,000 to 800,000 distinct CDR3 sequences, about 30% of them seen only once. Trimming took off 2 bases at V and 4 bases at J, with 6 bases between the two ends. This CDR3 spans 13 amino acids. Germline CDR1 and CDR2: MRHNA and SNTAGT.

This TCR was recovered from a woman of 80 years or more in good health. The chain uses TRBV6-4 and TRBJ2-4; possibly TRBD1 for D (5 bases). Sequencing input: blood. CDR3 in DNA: TGTGCCAGCAGTGACGACAGAAAAAACATTCAGTACTTC. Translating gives CASSDDRKNIQYF.